This T cell receptor (beta chain) was found in a study of glioma-infiltrating T cells after dendritic cell vaccination. For this clone: Its specificity is not known.

This sample's time point: after dendritic cell vaccination, including at tumor progression/relapse. The CDR3 covers 17 residues. V shed 0 bases and J 0 bases; nucleotides not matched to a gene: 3. Germline-derived CDR1 and CDR2 are SGHNT and YYREEE (reference sequence). The PCR used 60 V beta and 13 J beta primers. Generated by immunoSEQ multiplex PCR, the TCRdb table keeps only in-frame clones and is missing some. The sample shows around 78,000 clones, around nine tenths of them seen only once. Whole-study results and caveats: Survival was not directly related to TCR clonality in these patients. Complete blood and tumor specimen sets were limited to few patients.

This clonotype was obtained from a human donor with glioblastoma. Sequenced material: blood, taken after dendritic cell vaccination. V is TRBV5-4 and J is TRBJ2-4; 10 nucleotides agree with TRBD2. CDR3 residues: CASSLASGRAAKNIQYF. CDR3 coding DNA: TGTGCCAGCAGCTTGGCTAGCGGGAGAGCAGCCAAAAACATTCAGTACTTC.